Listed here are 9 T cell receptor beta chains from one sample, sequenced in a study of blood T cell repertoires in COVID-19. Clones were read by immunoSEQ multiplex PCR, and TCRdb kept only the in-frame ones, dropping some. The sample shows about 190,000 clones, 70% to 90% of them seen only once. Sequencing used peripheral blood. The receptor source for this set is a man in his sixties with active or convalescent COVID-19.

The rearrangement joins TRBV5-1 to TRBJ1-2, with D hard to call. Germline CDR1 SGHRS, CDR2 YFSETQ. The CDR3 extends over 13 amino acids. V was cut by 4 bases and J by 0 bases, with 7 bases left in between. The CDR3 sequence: CASSHDTNYGYTF. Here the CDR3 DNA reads TGCGCCAGCAGCCATGACACTAACTATGGCTACACCTTC.

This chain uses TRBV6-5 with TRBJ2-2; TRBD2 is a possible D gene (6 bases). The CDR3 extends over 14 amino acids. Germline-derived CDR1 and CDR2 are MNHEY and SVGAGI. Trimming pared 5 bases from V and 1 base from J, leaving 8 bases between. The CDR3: CASSPGRNTGELFF. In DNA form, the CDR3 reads TGTGCCAGCAGTCCCGGGAGGAACACCGGGGAGCTGTTTTTT.

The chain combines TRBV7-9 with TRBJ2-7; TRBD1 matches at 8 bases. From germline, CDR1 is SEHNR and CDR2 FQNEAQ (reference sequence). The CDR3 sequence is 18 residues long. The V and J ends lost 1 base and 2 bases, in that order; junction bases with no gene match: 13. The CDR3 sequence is CASSLESYGTGNPYEQYF. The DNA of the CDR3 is TGTGCCAGCAGCTTAGAGTCTTATGGGACAGGAAACCCCTACGAGCAGTACTTC.

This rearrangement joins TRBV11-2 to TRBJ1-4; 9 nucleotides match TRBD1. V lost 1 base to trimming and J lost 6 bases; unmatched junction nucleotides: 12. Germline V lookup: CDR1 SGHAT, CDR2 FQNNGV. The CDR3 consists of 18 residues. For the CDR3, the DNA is TGTGCCAGCAGCTTAGTAGGCGGACAGGGGTCACGGGATGAAAAACTGTTTTTT. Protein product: CASSLVGGQGSRDEKLFF. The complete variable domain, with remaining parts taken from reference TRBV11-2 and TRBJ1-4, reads EAGVAQSPRYKIIEKRQSVAFWCNPISGHATLYWYQQILGQGPKLLIQFQNNGVVDDSQLPKDRFSAERLKGVDSTLKIQPAKLEDSAVYLCASSLVGGQGSRDEKLFFGSGTQLSVL.

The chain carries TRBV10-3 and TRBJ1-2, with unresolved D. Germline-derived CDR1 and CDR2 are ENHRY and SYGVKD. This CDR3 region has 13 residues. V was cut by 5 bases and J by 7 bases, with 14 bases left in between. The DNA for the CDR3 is TGTGCCATCAGTTATGGGAGAGAAGGTGGCTACACCTTC. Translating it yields CAISYGREGGYTF.

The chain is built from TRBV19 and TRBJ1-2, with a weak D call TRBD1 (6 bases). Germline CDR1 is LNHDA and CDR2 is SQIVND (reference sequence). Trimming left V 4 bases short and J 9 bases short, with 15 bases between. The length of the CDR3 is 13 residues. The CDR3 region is CASSNQGKKSYTF. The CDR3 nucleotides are TGTGCCAGTAGTAACCAGGGGAAGAAGAGCTACACCTTC.

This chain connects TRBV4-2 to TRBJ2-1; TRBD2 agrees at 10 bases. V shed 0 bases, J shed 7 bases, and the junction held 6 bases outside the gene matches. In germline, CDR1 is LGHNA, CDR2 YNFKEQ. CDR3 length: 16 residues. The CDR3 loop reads CASSQDLASGGNEQFF. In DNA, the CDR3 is TGTGCCAGCAGCCAAGATCTGGCTAGCGGGGGAAATGAGCAGTTCTTC.

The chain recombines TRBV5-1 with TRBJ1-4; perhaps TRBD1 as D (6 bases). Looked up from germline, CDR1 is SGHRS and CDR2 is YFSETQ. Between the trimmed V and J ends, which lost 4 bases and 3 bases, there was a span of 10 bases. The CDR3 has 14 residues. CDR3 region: CASSPQGANEKLFF. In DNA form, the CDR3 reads TGCGCCAGCAGCCCACAGGGTGCTAATGAAAAACTGTTTTTT.

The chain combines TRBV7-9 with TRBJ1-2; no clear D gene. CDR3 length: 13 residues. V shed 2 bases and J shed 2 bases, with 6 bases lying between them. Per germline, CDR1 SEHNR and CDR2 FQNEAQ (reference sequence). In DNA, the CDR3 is TGTGCCAGCAGCTTACAGGTCAACTATGGCTACACCTTC. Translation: CASSLQVNYGYTF.